These 4 T cell receptor beta chains were all obtained from the same sample, sequenced in a study of cytomegalovirus exposure and HLA in healthy donors. The PCR contained 60 Vbeta and 13 Jbeta primers. Sequenced by immunoSEQ multiplex PCR; TCRdb stores in-frame clones only, minus some. The table records around 88,000 clones, approximately 81% of them present only once. The specimen was PBMCs. The receptors derive from a woman aged 40 to 50 in good health and CMV-seropositive.

This clone was detected only a few times. Other DNA sequences of this sample code for an identical CDR3. The chain links TRBV10-3 to TRBJ2-7; possibly TRBD1 for D (7 bases). Trimming cost V 7 bases and J 0 bases, with 13 bases left between them. This CDR3 has 14 amino acids. CDR1 is ENHRY, CDR2 SYGVKD, per germline. CDR3 sequence: CAIKGGGPSYEQYF. In nucleotides, the CDR3 is TGTGCCATCAAAGGAGGGGGCCCCTCCTACGAGCAGTACTTC.

The J gene is TRBJ2-1, the V gene TRBV30, with TRBD2 matching over 8 bases. This CDR3 is 14 amino acids long. V lost 1 base, J lost 9 bases, and 8 bases stayed unmatched. From germline, CDR1 is GTSNPN and CDR2 SVGIG (reference sequence). In DNA form, the CDR3 reads TGTGCCTGGAGTGGGCTCGGGAGGGGGGGTGAGCAGTTCTTC. Its protein product is CAWSGLGRGGEQFF.

This clone appeared once. V gene TRBV19 combines with J gene TRBJ2-1; D is possibly TRBD2 (5 bases). The length of the CDR3 is 16 residues. Trimming removed 4 bases at V and 7 bases at J, with 20 bases between. The germline CDR1 and CDR2 sequences are LNHDA and SQIVND (reference sequence). The CDR3 coding sequence is TGTGCCAGTAGTACCCCTTTAGGGAGAACAAGAAATGAGCAGTTCTTC. It translates to CASSTPLGRTRNEQFF.

The rearrangement joins TRBV28 to TRBJ2-3, with a weak D call TRBD1 (5 bases). V shed 8 bases and J shed 5 bases, with 8 bases lying between them. Germline V gene lookup returns CDR1 MDHEN and CDR2 SYDVKM. The CDR3 is 11 amino acids. This CDR3 reads CASFDRDTQYF. CDR3 bases: TGTGCCAGCTTCGACAGAGATACGCAGTATTTT. The variable domain in full, with the rest retrieved from reference TRBV28 and TRBJ2-3, is DVKVTQSSRYLVKRTGEKVFLECVQDMDHENMFWYRQDPGLGLRLIYFSYDVKMKEKGDIPEGYSVSREKKERFSLILESASTNQTSMYLCASFDRDTQYFGPGTRLTVL.